These 25 T cell receptor beta chains came from one sample sequenced in a study of control samples from healthy donors and cancer patients. Using immunoSEQ multiplex PCR, the repertoire was profiled, and TCRdb retains in-frame clones only, with some absent. This table has around 30,000 clones, approximately 91% appearing once. What was sequenced was PBMCs. These receptors were obtained from a man between 50 and 59 years old with lung cancer.

This chain uses TRBV30 with TRBJ2-5, with 12 nucleotides matching TRBD1. Losses at the gene ends were 3 bases for V and 4 bases for J; bases not matched to a gene: 12. The CDR3 spans 17 residues. Looked up from germline, CDR1 is GTSNPN and CDR2 is SVGIG (reference sequence). The CDR3, as DNA: TGTGCCTGGAGCCATTCCGGGACAGGGGGCGCAGGAGAGACCCAGTACTTC. Translation gives CAWSHSGTGGAGETQYF.

In this sample, this clone turned up once. This chain connects TRBV20-1 to TRBJ1-1; tentatively, D is TRBD1 (6 bases). The CDR3 runs to 14 residues. Trimming pared 3 bases from V and 1 base from J, leaving 12 bases between. Germline CDR1 is DFQATT and CDR2 is SNEGSKA (reference sequence). The CDR3 sequence is CSASPGTSNTEAFF. CDR3 DNA: TGCAGTGCTAGTCCCGGGACATCGAACACTGAAGCTTTCTTT.

CDR3 amino acids: CAWSEGVYNSPLHF. CDR3 nucleotides: TGTGCCTGGAGTGAAGGGGTCTATAATTCACCCCTCCACTTT. The V gene is TRBV30, the J gene TRBJ1-6; TRBD1 is a possible D gene (5 bases). There are 14 residues in the CDR3. Germline V gene lookup returns CDR1 GTSNPN and CDR2 SVGIG (reference sequence). Trimming cost V 1 base and J 3 bases, with 7 bases left between them.

This chain connects TRBV5-5 to TRBJ2-7; possible D gene TRBD1, 6 bases. The germline CDR1 and CDR2 sequences are SGHKS and YYEKEE (reference sequence). The CDR3 runs 12 residues. Between the trimmed V and J ends, which lost 4 bases and 4 bases, there was a span of 9 bases. This chain's CDR3 is CASSPTGYEQYF. CDR3 coding DNA: TGTGCCAGCAGCCCGACAGGTTACGAGCAGTACTTC.

The genes are TRBV11-2 and TRBJ2-7, with D tentatively TRBD1 (5 bases). The CDR3 consists of 14 residues. Germline V gene data show CDR1 as SGHAT and CDR2 as FQNNGV. V shed 2 bases and J shed 1 base, with 9 bases lying between them. The CDR3 is CASSLRGGSYEQYF. The CDR3 DNA follows: TGTGCCAGCAGCTTAAGGGGCGGATCCTACGAGCAGTACTTC.

This clone occurred a few times. This sequence joins TRBV7-3 and TRBJ2-3, with 16 bases lining up with TRBD2. CDR1 SGHTA and CDR2 FQGTGA come from the germline V gene. The CDR3 loop spans 17 amino acids. The ends lost 2 bases at V and 6 bases at J; junction bases unmatched: 5. CDR3 nucleotides: TGTGCCAGCAGCTTAGGGACTAGCGGGGGGGTCTCTGATACGCAGTATTTT. Protein: CASSLGTSGGVSDTQYF.

The gene calls are TRBV5-4 and TRBJ2-2; TRBD1 might be the D (6 bases). The CDR3 sequence is 16 residues long. CDR1 is SGHNT, CDR2 YYREEE, per germline (reference sequence). V was clipped by 2 bases and J by 1 base, with 12 bases between them. CDR3: CASSFSTGQNTGELFF. CDR3 coding DNA: TGTGCCAGCAGCTTTTCCACAGGGCAGAACACCGGGGAGCTGTTTTTT.

V gene TRBV5-1 combines with J gene TRBJ2-1, with D unresolved. The V gene lost 0 bases and the J gene lost 0 bases, with 10 bases spanning the gap. Germline lookup yields CDR1 SGHRS and CDR2 YFSETQ. The CDR3 covers 16 residues. CDR3 loop: CASSLVGSTSYNEQFF. CDR3 bases: TGCGCCAGCAGCTTGGTTGGGTCTACCTCCTACAATGAGCAGTTCTTC.

V usage is TRBV2 and J usage is TRBJ2-5, with 7 bases matching TRBD1. V gave up 8 bases and J gave up 0 bases; unmatched junction bases: 0. The CDR3 covers 12 residues. From germline, CDR1 is SNHLY and CDR2 FYNNEI. DNA of the CDR3: TGTGCCAGCCAGGGGGACCAAGAGACCCAGTACTTC. Translating gives CASQGDQETQYF.

This chain uses TRBV19 with TRBJ1-3; weak D call: TRBD1 (5 bases). The V end lost 6 bases, the J end lost 0 bases, and 12 bases lay between the germline ends. Germline V CDR1 and CDR2: LNHDA, SQIVND (reference sequence). CDR3 length equals 15 residues. CDR3 sequence: CASRGPEGSGNTIYF. The CDR3 DNA sequence: TGTGCCAGTAGGGGACCCGAGGGCTCTGGAAACACCATATATTTT.

This chain joins TRBV12-3 or TRBV12-4 and TRBJ2-4; D is unresolved. The CDR3 runs to 13 residues. V lost 3 bases, J lost 7 bases, and 10 bases lay in between. Here the CDR3 reads CASSFYGWNIQYF. DNA of the CDR3: TGTGCCAGCAGTTTTTATGGTTGGAACATTCAGTACTTC.

This sequence joins TRBV24-1 and TRBJ2-1, with TRBD2 as a possible D gene (6 bases). Deletions cut 7 bases from V and 2 bases from J, with 14 bases between. Germline V gives CDR1 KGHDR, CDR2 SFDVKD. The CDR3 is 15 residues long. CDR3 in amino acids: CATRPSEGAYNEQFF. The CDR3 nucleotides are TGTGCCACCAGACCTAGCGAGGGCGCCTACAATGAGCAGTTCTTC.

The J gene is TRBJ2-7, the V gene TRBV19; 11 bases fit TRBD1. J was trimmed by 3 bases and V by 9 bases; bases with no gene match: 1. Germline V CDR1 and CDR2: LNHDA, SQIVND (reference sequence). This CDR3 contains 12 residues. The CDR3 loop is CASGTGGYEQYF. CDR3 DNA: TGTGCCAGCGGGACAGGGGGCTACGAGCAGTACTTC. The full variable domain, completed using reference TRBV19 and TRBJ2-7, is DGGITQSPKYLFRKEGQNVTLSCEQNLNHDAMYWYRQDPGQGLRLIYYSQIVNDFQKGDIAEGYSVSREKKESFPLTVTSAQKNPTAFYLCASGTGGYEQYFGPGTRLTVT.

This clone was seen only a few times. The chain recombines TRBV6-4 with TRBJ2-2; possibly TRBD1 for D (5 bases). Germline values: CDR1 MRHNA, CDR2 SNTAGT. The CDR3 is made up of 15 amino acids. V was shortened by 6 bases and J by 5 bases, with 16 bases between the two germline ends. CDR3 bases: TGTGCCAGCAGCCCCGGCAGGGATGAGACCGGGGAGCTGTTTTTT. Translation: CASSPGRDETGELFF.

The rearrangement links TRBV10-1 to TRBJ2-7; weak D call: TRBD1 (6 bases). Germline CDR1 is WNHNN and CDR2 is SYGVQD (reference sequence). The CDR3 is 13 residues long. Trimming removed 0 bases from V and 6 bases from J, with 9 bases in between. CDR3 region: CASSESQGGEQYF. CDR3 DNA sequence: TGCGCCAGCAGTGAGTCACAGGGTGGCGAGCAGTACTTC.

The chain has TRBV19 and TRBJ2-6; D possibly corresponds to TRBD1 (6 bases). The V and J ends lost 6 bases and 0 bases respectively, with 12 bases between them. Germline-derived CDR1 and CDR2 are LNHDA and SQIVND (reference sequence). The CDR3 loop spans 16 amino acids. The CDR3: CASSPDRNSGANVLTF. The CDR3 DNA reads as TGTGCCAGTAGCCCCGACAGGAACTCTGGGGCCAACGTCCTGACTTTC.

The chain carries TRBV30 and TRBJ2-3; TRBD2 matches at 7 bases. The CDR3 contains 13 residues. V lost 3 bases and J lost 4; bases outside the gene matches: 4. The germline V gene has CDR1 GTSNPN and CDR2 SVGIG (reference sequence). The CDR3 region has the DNA TGTGCCTGGAGGCCCCGGGGGGCAGATACGCAGTATTTT. As protein: CAWRPRGADTQYF.

A word on this clone: The junction and the germline gene differ at one end; a read error may be behind it. In DNA, the CDR3 is TGTGCCGGCAGTTACATTCCAGCCGGGGGTACGCAGTATTTT. Encoded protein: CAGSYIPAGGTQYF. This chain joins TRBV6-2 or TRBV6-3 and TRBJ2-3, with D maybe TRBD2 (6 bases). The CDR3 spans 14 residues. CDR1 MNHEY and CDR2 SVGEGT come from the germline V gene.

This chain uses TRBV29-1 with TRBJ1-5; a possible D gene is TRBD1 (5 bases). The length of the CDR3 is 13 residues. Trimming shortened V by 8 bases and J by 4 bases, and 15 bases separated the two germline ends. The germline V gene encodes CDR1 SQVTM and CDR2 ANQGSEA. The CDR3 is CSIRQSLNQPQHF. CDR3 sequence (DNA): TGCAGCATACGACAGTCACTTAATCAGCCCCAGCATTTT. The variable domain in full, completed from reference TRBV29-1 and TRBJ1-5, reads SAVISQKPSRDICQRGTSLTIQCQVDSQVTMMFWYRQQPGQSLTLIATANQGSEATYESGFVIDKFPISRPNLTFSTLTVSNMSPEDSSIYLCSIRQSLNQPQHFGDGTRLSIL.

The chain has TRBV9 and TRBJ1-3, with no clear D. V was cut by 4 bases and J by 3 bases, with 17 bases left in between. CDR3 length equals 16 residues. Germline-derived CDR1 and CDR2 are SGDLS and YYNGEE. The CDR3 DNA reads as TGTGCCAGCAGCCTCCGGGCCCTTGGCGTTGGAAACACCATATATTTT. The encoded protein is CASSLRALGVGNTIYF.

The rearrangement joins TRBV9 to TRBJ2-5, with 11 bases fitting TRBD2. This CDR3 comprises 16 residues. V was clipped by 0 bases and J by 5 bases; unmatched bases: 6. Germline V gene sequence: CDR1 SGDLS, CDR2 YYNGEE. Here the CDR3 DNA reads TGTGCCAGCAGCGTAGCTCTAGCGGGGGGCCCTGAGACCCAGTACTTC. Translated, it gives CASSVALAGGPETQYF. Based on the CDR3 plus reference TRBV9 and TRBJ2-5, the full variable domain is DSGVTQTPKHLITATGQRVTLRCSPRSGDLSVYWYQQSLDQGLQFLIQYYNGEERAKGNILERFSAQQFPDLHSELNLSSLELGDSALYFCASSVALAGGPETQYFGPGTRLLVL.

The rearrangement joins TRBV10-3 to TRBJ2-3; D not resolved. Germline V gene data show CDR1 as ENHRY and CDR2 as SYGVKD. V gave up 7 bases and J gave up 6 bases, with 11 bases separating them. This CDR3 contains 12 residues. This CDR3 reads CAIMNIGDTQYF. The CDR3 bases are TGTGCCATCATGAACATCGGGGATACGCAGTATTTT.

V is TRBV27 and J is TRBJ1-2; perhaps TRBD1 as D (6 bases). The germline V and J ends were trimmed by 5 bases and 1 base, with 11 bases remaining between them. Germline V gene sequence: CDR1 MNHEY, CDR2 SMNVEV (reference sequence). This CDR3 spans 14 amino acids. The CDR3 sequence: CASSPDSVNYGYTF. CDR3 nucleotides: TGTGCCAGCAGTCCGGACAGCGTTAACTATGGCTACACCTTC.

The rearrangement joins TRBV6-6 to TRBJ1-6, with 7 nucleotides matching TRBD1. The germline CDR1 and CDR2 sequences are MNHNY and SVGAGI (reference sequence). V dropped 5 bases and J dropped 9; count of bases not matched to a gene: 10. This CDR3 has 15 residues. The CDR3 DNA reads TGTGCCAGCAGTCAAGGACAGGAGCTCGGTTCACCCCTCCACTTT. It encodes CASSQGQELGSPLHF.

The genes are TRBV4-1 and TRBJ2-2, with 14 positions matching TRBD2. The length of the CDR3 is 17 residues. V lost 4 bases to trimming and J lost 7 bases; unmatched junction nucleotides: 8. CDR1 MGHRA and CDR2 YSYEKL come from the germline V gene. The CDR3 nucleotides read TGCGCCAGCAGCCTTTCCGGACTAGCGGGGGGCTTCGGGGAGCTGTTTTTT. Its protein product is CASSLSGLAGGFGELFF.